These T cell receptor beta chains were read from a single sample in a study of T cell responses to AZD1222 COVID-19 vaccine. Only in-frame clones appear in the TCRdb table, and some are missing; sequencing was by immunoSEQ multiplex PCR. Found here are fewer than 150,000 clones, around 92% of them singletons; the top ten hold under 9%. The material was peripheral blood, obtained 28 days after the second AZD1222 dose. These receptors were collected from an adult who received the AZD1222 COVID-19 vaccine. CDR3s include the opening cysteine and the closing phenylalanine or tryptophan. The D gene is left open where the match is weak. The size field is filled for only some rows; it gives once, few, many or a size class.

abundance: -; v_gene: TRBV24-1; d_gene: TRBD1; j_gene: TRBJ2-5; CDR3nt: TGTGCCACCAGTGATTCCTCAGGGGGTGAAGCAGACCAAGAGACCCAGTACTTC; CDR3aa: CATSDSSGGEADQETQYF
abundance: -; v_gene: TRBV6-5; d_gene: -; j_gene: TRBJ2-2; CDR3nt: TGTGCCAGCAGTTACGCGGGCGGATACACCGGGGAGCTGTTTTTT; CDR3aa: CASSYAGGYTGELFF
abundance: -; v_gene: TRBV18; d_gene: -; j_gene: TRBJ2-1; CDR3nt: TGTGCCAGCTCATCCCGGGACGGAAATGAGCAGTTCTTC; CDR3aa: CASSSRDGNEQFF
abundance: -; v_gene: TRBV7-2; d_gene: -; j_gene: TRBJ2-2; CDR3nt: TGTGCCAGCAGCTTTTGGAACCCCGGGGAGCTGTTTTTT; CDR3aa: CASSFWNPGELFF
abundance: -; v_gene: TRBV10-3; d_gene: TRBD1; j_gene: TRBJ1-6; CDR3nt: TGTGCCATCAGTGACCGGGACAGGGGACTGTATTCACCCCTCCACTTT; CDR3aa: CAISDRDRGLYSPLHF
abundance: -; v_gene: TRBV28; d_gene: -; j_gene: TRBJ1-1; CDR3nt: TGTGCCAGCAGTTTTTTAGGGAGTAACACTGAAGCTTTCTTT; CDR3aa: CASSFLGSNTEAFF
abundance: -; v_gene: TRBV28; d_gene: TRBD1; j_gene: TRBJ1-2; CDR3nt: TGTGCCAGCAAAACCCGGGACAGGGGCTATGGCTACACCTTC; CDR3aa: CASKTRDRGYGYTF
abundance: -; v_gene: TRBV4-1; d_gene: TRBD1; j_gene: TRBJ1-2; CDR3nt: TGCGCCAGCAGCCAAGGGGGACAGACCTTCGGTGGCTACACCTTC; CDR3aa: CASSQGGQTFGGYTF
abundance: once; v_gene: TRBV6-2/TRBV6-3; d_gene: TRBD1; j_gene: TRBJ1-4; CDR3nt: TGTGCCAGCAGCAGAGGACAGGGGCTAATTAATGAAAAACTGTTTTTT; CDR3aa: CASSRGQGLINEKLFF
abundance: -; v_gene: TRBV6-5; d_gene: -; j_gene: TRBJ2-3; CDR3nt: TGTGCCTCCCGCTCGTGCGCTCGGTATGAAGATACGCAGTATTTT; CDR3aa: CASRSCARYEDTQYF
abundance: -; v_gene: TRBV19; d_gene: TRBD1; j_gene: TRBJ1-2; CDR3nt: TGTGCCAGTAGTATCGACAGGGGAGGTAATGGCTACACCTTC; CDR3aa: CASSIDRGGNGYTF
abundance: -; v_gene: TRBV2; d_gene: TRBD1; j_gene: TRBJ2-6; CDR3nt: TGTGCCAGCAGTCTAGGACAGGGAGCTGGGGCCAACGTCCTGACTTTC; CDR3aa: CASSLGQGAGANVLTF
abundance: -; v_gene: TRBV21-1; d_gene: -; j_gene: TRBJ2-1; CDR3nt: TGTGCCAGCAGCAACCCCGGTCACATACGCGATGAGCAGTTCTTC; CDR3aa: CASSNPGHIRDEQFF
abundance: -; v_gene: TRBV10-1; d_gene: -; j_gene: TRBJ2-7; CDR3nt: TGCGCCAGCAGTGACCCCGACAGGTACGAGCAGTACTTC; CDR3aa: CASSDPDRYEQYF
abundance: -; v_gene: TRBV27; d_gene: -; j_gene: TRBJ2-7; CDR3nt: TGTGCCAGCAGTCCCGGGATTAAGGCCTACGAGCAGTACTTC; CDR3aa: CASSPGIKAYEQYF
abundance: -; v_gene: TRBV2; d_gene: -; j_gene: TRBJ2-6; CDR3nt: TGTGCCAGCGGCTCCGGACGGCACTCTGGGGCCAACGTCCTGACTTTC; CDR3aa: CASGSGRHSGANVLTF
abundance: -; v_gene: TRBV4-2; d_gene: -; j_gene: TRBJ1-6; CDR3nt: TGTGCCAGCAGCCAGCCCCCAGGCAGTAGCTCCTATAATTCACCCCTCCACTTT; CDR3aa: CASSQPPGSSSYNSPLHF
abundance: -; v_gene: TRBV27; d_gene: -; j_gene: TRBJ2-7; CDR3nt: TGTGCCAGCAGTAGGACACAAACCTACGAGCAGTACTTC; CDR3aa: CASSRTQTYEQYF
abundance: -; v_gene: TRBV7-8; d_gene: -; j_gene: TRBJ2-7; CDR3nt: TGTGCCAGCAGCGCTGACTGGGTCGGGGAGCAGTACTTC; CDR3aa: CASSADWVGEQYF
abundance: -; v_gene: TRBV5-1; d_gene: -; j_gene: TRBJ1-1; CDR3nt: TGCGCCAGCAGCTTGGCCGCAGGGGAGAAAGCTTTCTTT; CDR3aa: CASSLAAGEKAFF
abundance: -; v_gene: TRBV12-5; d_gene: -; j_gene: TRBJ2-7; CDR3nt: TGTGCTAGTGGTTTGGGCGGATTTCGTGGGGAGCAGTACTTC; CDR3aa: CASGLGGFRGEQYF
abundance: -; v_gene: TRBV19; d_gene: -; j_gene: TRBJ1-5; CDR3nt: TGTGCCAGTAGTATCGAGAGGGCCAAGCCCCAGCATTTT; CDR3aa: CASSIERAKPQHF
abundance: -; v_gene: TRBV14; d_gene: -; j_gene: TRBJ1-1; CDR3nt: TGTGCCAGCAGTAATAAGTTGGACACTGAAGCTTTCTTT; CDR3aa: CASSNKLDTEAFF
abundance: -; v_gene: TRBV29-1; d_gene: -; j_gene: TRBJ1-2; CDR3nt: TGCAGCGTTGCTGACGCCGAGGGATGGGGCTACACCTTC; CDR3aa: CSVADAEGWGYTF
abundance: -; v_gene: TRBV27; d_gene: -; j_gene: TRBJ2-2; CDR3nt: TGTGCCAGCAGTTTATTCCTCCGAGGGGCCTCCACCGGGGAGCTGTTTTTT; CDR3aa: CASSLFLRGASTGELFF
abundance: -; v_gene: TRBV28; d_gene: -; j_gene: TRBJ1-1; CDR3nt: TGTGCCAGCACTTTACGGGGGACTGAAGCTTTCTTT; CDR3aa: CASTLRGTEAFF
abundance: -; v_gene: TRBV7-2; d_gene: TRBD1; j_gene: TRBJ1-2; CDR3nt: TGTGCCAGCAGCTTACAGGGGGCGCGTTACGGCTACACCTTC; CDR3aa: CASSLQGARYGYTF
abundance: -; v_gene: TRBV5-1; d_gene: -; j_gene: TRBJ1-1; CDR3nt: TGCGCCAGCAGCTTAGGGAGCCTGAACACTGAAGCTTTCTTT; CDR3aa: CASSLGSLNTEAFF
abundance: -; v_gene: TRBV7-9; d_gene: -; j_gene: TRBJ2-5; CDR3nt: TGTGCCAGCAGGAGGGACGGTCAAGAGACCCAGTACTTC; CDR3aa: CASRRDGQETQYF
abundance: -; v_gene: TRBV2; d_gene: -; j_gene: TRBJ1-1; CDR3nt: TGTGCCAGCAGAGGCCGATCAGGGCGGGTACAAAACACTGAAGCTTTCTTT; CDR3aa: CASRGRSGRVQNTEAFF
abundance: -; v_gene: TRBV28; d_gene: TRBD2; j_gene: TRBJ2-7; CDR3nt: TGTGCCAGCAGTTTAAGACTAGCCGATCTCGGGGGGCAGTACTTC; CDR3aa: CASSLRLADLGGQYF
abundance: -; v_gene: TRBV27; d_gene: TRBD1; j_gene: TRBJ2-7; CDR3nt: TGTGCCAGCAGAAAGACAGGGGCCTACGAGCAGTACTTC; CDR3aa: CASRKTGAYEQYF
abundance: -; v_gene: TRBV3-1/TRBV3-2; d_gene: -; j_gene: TRBJ1-3; CDR3nt: TGTGCCAGCAGCCAAGAGCGGGCGGTAGGAAACACCATATATTTT; CDR3aa: CASSQERAVGNTIYF
abundance: -; v_gene: TRBV6-1; d_gene: -; j_gene: TRBJ1-5; CDR3nt: TGTGCCAGCAGTGAAGTTAGTTCTTTCAATCAGCCCCAGCATTTT; CDR3aa: CASSEVSSFNQPQHF
abundance: -; v_gene: TRBV28; d_gene: TRBD2; j_gene: TRBJ2-2; CDR3nt: TGTGCCAGCAGCCGACTAGCGGGAGGGCAAAGCGTCACCGGGGAGCTGTTTTTT; CDR3aa: CASSRLAGGQSVTGELFF
abundance: -; v_gene: TRBV25-1; d_gene: -; j_gene: TRBJ1-2; CDR3nt: TGTGCCAGCAGTGTCGGGGGGCGTTATGGCTACACCTTC; CDR3aa: CASSVGGRYGYTF